This T cell receptor (beta chain) emerged from a study of T-cell memory formation after mild COVID-19. General observations from the study: Pre-infection memory showed some responding clones, and this suggested that cross-reactive memory joined.

Comments on this clonotype: Antigen: not known.

Each CDR3 protein gets one entry after TCRdb re-called the 5' RACE reads with MiXCR. The sample lists fewer than 50,000 distinct CDR3 sequences, nearly 9.5% occurring once. Trimming left V 7 bases short and J 0 bases short, with 12 bases between. The CDR3 loop spans 14 amino acids. Germline V lookup: CDR1 SGHTA, CDR2 FQGNSA. This receptor was identified in an adult woman who had mild COVID-19 (a few samples of this study predate the infection). Cell type and time point are not known. Sequencing input: PBMCs or a T cell subset sorted from them (not recorded which). The genes are TRBV7-2 and TRBJ1-1; D not certain. CDR3 nucleotide sequence: TGTGCCAGCACTATGGGCAGCTTGAACACTGAAGCTTTCTTT. This translates into CASTMGSLNTEAFF.